This TCR beta chain was observed in a study of T cells after yellow fever vaccination. Study context: Each low-cell-number fraction was prepared by means of SMART-Seq v4 Ultra Low Input. General study results and limits: Most clones from primary vaccination resurfaced after the booster (around 95% CD4, about 91% CD8). It was the secondary response that reached its peak faster, day 5 versus 15, but it was weaker.

This clonotype was counted between two and nine times. The germline V gene has CDR1 MNHEY and CDR2 SMNVEV (reference sequence). The CDR3 is 11 residues long. The ends were cut back, 5 bases at V and 9 bases at J, with 8 bases in the middle. They built TCR cDNA with 5'RACE template switching, a step that put in a universal primer site and UMIs. MiXCR was run by TCRdb on the 5' RACE reads, yielding one entry per CDR3 protein. The data contain about 45,000 distinct CDR3 sequences, 6.8% of them seen just once; the ten biggest clones take up approximately 16%. This TCR was recovered from a man younger than 45 who received the YFV17D yellow fever vaccine. The sequencing used CD8+ T cells not binding an NS4B(214-222) dextramer, sorted from PBMCs, collected 45 days after the yellow fever booster vaccination. V gene TRBV27 combines with J gene TRBJ2-1; D not resolved. Here the CDR3 DNA reads TGTGCCAGCAGTGGGTACGGTGAGCAGTTCTTC. Residues: CASSGYGEQFF.